Below are 14 T cell receptor beta chains sequenced from a single sample in a study of T cell clonotyping in hematopoietic cell transplantation. Using immunoSEQ multiplex PCR, the repertoire was profiled, and TCRdb retains in-frame clones only, with some absent. The table has 15,000 to 20,000 clones, around 85% seen once. Sequencing was carried out using peripheral blood mononuclear cells. These receptor sequences come from a woman between 40 and 50 years old in good health. Some clones in this sample may be carry-over from other donors' samples.

In this sample, this clone turned up once. The V and J genes are TRBV28 and TRBJ2-7, with 9 bases aligning to TRBD2. The V gene end was trimmed by 0 bases and the J gene end by 2 bases; junction bases not matched to a gene: 8. The CDR3 contains 17 residues. Per the germline V gene, CDR1 is MDHEN and CDR2 is SYDVKM. As DNA, the CDR3 is TGTGCCAGCAGTTTATGGACCCTAGCGGGAACAACCTACGAGCAGTACTTC. Amino acid sequence: CASSLWTLAGTTYEQYF.

The rearrangement uses TRBV29-1 and TRBJ2-7; 9 nucleotides match TRBD1. Germline lookup yields CDR1 SQVTM and CDR2 ANQGSEA. The CDR3 is 15 amino acids. V shed 0 bases, J shed 7 bases, and the junction held 10 bases outside the gene matches. In DNA, the CDR3 is TGCAGCGTTGAAGATCGGGACAGGGCCTCCAGGGAGCAGTACTTC. Protein: CSVEDRDRASREQYF.

The J gene is TRBJ2-7, the V gene TRBV7-9; weak D call: TRBD2 (6 bases). The CDR3 sequence is 13 residues long. V was clipped by 8 bases and J by 5 bases, with 16 bases between them. Germline V gene sequence: CDR1 SEHNR, CDR2 FQNEAQ (reference sequence). Here the CDR3 DNA reads TGTGCCAGCCTCCTGGGGGGAGATCACGAGCAGTACTTC. It is translated as CASLLGGDHEQYF.

The chain links TRBV6-1 to TRBJ2-3; D is ambiguous. Per the germline V gene, CDR1 is MNHNS and CDR2 is SASEGT. The CDR3 spans 13 residues. Trimming removed 6 bases at V and 1 base at J, with 8 bases between. This chain's CDR3 is CASRWAGTDTQYF. In DNA, the CDR3 is TGTGCCAGCAGGTGGGCTGGCACAGATACGCAGTATTTT.

This clone counts as large. The chain employs TRBV19 and TRBJ2-5, with TRBD2 as a possible D gene (6 bases). This CDR3 spans 12 amino acids. Per the germline V gene, CDR1 is LNHDA and CDR2 is SQIVND (reference sequence). The CDR3 bases are TGTGCGACGGGGGAGAACCAAGAGACCCAGTACTTC. Residues: CATGENQETQYF.

This sequence joins TRBV2 and TRBJ1-1; TRBD1 matches at 8 bases. Losses at the gene ends were 9 bases for V and 4 bases for J; bases not matched to a gene: 13. Germline CDR1 is SNHLY and CDR2 is FYNNEI. This CDR3 contains 15 residues. The CDR3 sequence is CASGGRGRGGTEAFF. DNA of the CDR3: TGTGCCAGTGGGGGCAGGGGGCGCGGTGGCACTGAAGCTTTCTTT.

V gene TRBV5-8 combines with J gene TRBJ2-7; D not resolved. Germline V gene lookup returns CDR1 SGHTS and CDR2 YDEGEE. Trimming pared 4 bases from V and 3 bases from J, leaving 14 bases between. The length of the CDR3 is 14 residues. CDR3 sequence: CASSPLPQSYEQYF. CDR3 nucleotides: TGTGCCAGCAGCCCACTCCCCCAGAGCTACGAGCAGTACTTC.

The chain uses TRBV7-2 and TRBJ1-5; D unresolved. Germline-derived CDR1 and CDR2 are SGHTA and FQGNSA. V gave up 1 base and J gave up 1 base, with 2 bases separating them. This CDR3 contains 13 residues. The CDR3 DNA sequence: TGTGCCAGCAGCTTAGTAAGCAATCAGCCCCAGCATTTT. Protein sequence: CASSLVSNQPQHF.

The chain uses TRBV28 and TRBJ1-2, with 7 bases matching TRBD1. V lost 8 bases to trimming and J lost 8 bases; unmatched junction nucleotides: 20. The CDR3 consists of 16 residues. Germline V gives CDR1 MDHEN, CDR2 SYDVKM. DNA for the CDR3: TGTGCCAGCGGAGCGACAGGGTCAATGTATGAGCGAGGCTACACCTTC. It codes for CASGATGSMYERGYTF.

The chain recombines TRBV2 with TRBJ2-3; TRBD2 aligns across 7 bases. Germline assignment: CDR1 SNHLY and CDR2 FYNNEI. The CDR3 consists of 13 residues. V dropped 7 bases and J dropped 2; count of bases not matched to a gene: 3. The CDR3 sequence is CASKLALTDTQYF. CDR3 sequence (DNA): TGTGCCAGCAAACTAGCGCTCACAGATACGCAGTATTTT.

This chain connects TRBV5-1 to TRBJ2-2; D not resolved. V was cut by 0 bases and J by 2 bases, with 11 bases left in between. Germline V lookup: CDR1 SGHRS, CDR2 YFSETQ. CDR3 length: 16 amino acids. CDR3 amino acids: CASSLESGVNTGELFF. The CDR3 region has the DNA TGCGCCAGCAGCTTGGAGTCCGGAGTCAACACCGGGGAGCTGTTTTTT.

This clone has more than one count but fewer than ten. The same CDR3 also results from other DNA sequences found in this sample. This chain connects TRBV7-2 to TRBJ2-1; weak D call: TRBD2 (5 bases). Germline loops: CDR1 SGHTA, CDR2 FQGNSA. The V end lost 5 bases, the J end lost 5 bases, and 13 bases lay between the germline ends. The CDR3 consists of 14 residues. Written as DNA, the CDR3 is TGTGCCAGCAGCCTCCGCGGACTGCACAATGAGCAGTTCTTC. It is translated as CASSLRGLHNEQFF.

This clone was seen only once. Here the CDR3 DNA reads TGTGCCAGCAGTGAAGGCGCGACAGTCTCCTACGAGCAGTACTTC. Amino acids: CASSEGATVSYEQYF. The rearrangement uses TRBV2 and TRBJ2-7; the D gene is possibly TRBD1 (5 bases). Trimming removed 1 base from V and 0 bases from J, with 10 bases in between. In germline, CDR1 is SNHLY, CDR2 FYNNEI. This CDR3 is 15 amino acids long.

The chain is built from TRBV30 and TRBJ2-7; D possibly corresponds to TRBD1 (8 bases). The CDR3 spans 14 residues. Germline loops: CDR1 GTSNPN, CDR2 SVGIG (reference sequence). V dropped 2 bases and J dropped 3 bases, with 14 bases sitting between them. DNA for the CDR3: TGTGCCTGGAGTAAAGCGGGACAGGTCTACGAGCAGTACTTC. Translation gives CAWSKAGQVYEQYF.